The 2 T cell receptor beta chains below all came from one sample that was sequenced in a study of cytomegalovirus exposure and HLA in healthy donors. With 60 Vbeta and 13 Jbeta primers, the PCR was carried out. Here immunoSEQ multiplex PCR was the method, and the copy in TCRdb shows in-frame clones only, minus some. The sample records some 180,000 clones, about 9.4% being singletons. The sequencing input was PBMCs. The receptors stem from a woman in her 30s in good health and CMV-seropositive.

This clone was found a few times. The CDR3 sequence: CASSPGGVRPYEQYF. CDR3 nucleotides: TGTGCCAGCAGCCCCGGGGGGGTTCGGCCCTACGAGCAGTACTTC. The J gene is TRBJ2-7, the V gene TRBV7-6, with 8 nucleotides matching TRBD2. CDR3 length equals 15 residues. The germline V gene has CDR1 SGHVS and CDR2 FNYEAQ. The ends lost 5 bases at V and 2 bases at J; junction bases unmatched: 8. The full variable domain, with the rest looked up from reference TRBV7-6 and TRBJ2-7, is GAGVSQSPRYKVTKRGQDVALRCDPISGHVSLYWYRQALGQGPEFLTYFNYEAQQDKSGLPNDRFSAERPEGSISTLTIQRTEQRDSAMYRCASSPGGVRPYEQYFGPGTRLTVT.

This rearrangement joins TRBV5-1 to TRBJ1-2, with TRBD1 matching over 8 bases. V dropped 7 bases and J dropped 6; count of bases not matched to a gene: 2. CDR3 size: 11 residues. Germline assignment: CDR1 SGHRS and CDR2 YFSETQ. CDR3 residues: CASGQGDGYTF. CDR3 nucleotide sequence: TGCGCCAGCGGACAGGGCGATGGCTACACCTTC.